This T cell receptor beta chain stems from a study of blood T cell repertoires in COVID-19. Overall study context: Some COVID-19 samples were acute and others convalescent; all came from the United States, Italy and Spain. The analysed material was cDNA or gDNA that came from T cells, B-cell-depleted T cells, or PBMCs.

Germline V lookup: CDR1 GTSNPN, CDR2 SVGIG (reference sequence). This CDR3 has 14 residues. J lost 4 bases, V lost 2 bases, and 3 bases had no gene match. Authors' analysis steps: Counts of nucleated cells, estimated from reference gene primer amplification, were obtained. Using immunoSEQ multiplex PCR, the repertoire was profiled, and TCRdb retains in-frame clones only, with some absent. V, J and clone size reflect that table, while D and trimming were determined from the DNA. The sample yields about 310,000 clones, 80% to 90% seen once. Assignment of participants to cohorts was predicated upon participant-reported clinical history.

This sequence originates from a man aged 25-45 years who had recovered from COVID-19. The specimen sequenced was PBMCs or T cells enriched from blood (not recorded which). V gene TRBV30 combines with J gene TRBJ1-3, with TRBD1 identical over 9 bases. The CDR3 loop reads CAWSSTGGGNTIYF. The CDR3 nucleotides are TGTGCCTGGAGTTCAACAGGGGGCGGAAACACCATATATTTT.